Listed here are 10 T cell receptor beta chains from one sample, sequenced in a study of cytomegalovirus exposure and HLA in healthy donors. The PCR made use of 60 Vbeta and 13 Jbeta primers. Here immunoSEQ multiplex PCR was the method, and the copy in TCRdb shows in-frame clones only, minus some. The table lists 150,000 to 200,000 clones, 80% to 85% of them singletons, with 1.7% in the top ten. The sample taken for sequencing was PBMCs. Receptor source: a woman aged 18 to 35 in good health and CMV-seronegative.

This chain joins TRBV7-9 and TRBJ2-1, with TRBD1 identical over 9 bases. This CDR3 region has 15 residues. Trimming took 2 bases from V and 4 from J; bases not matched to a gene: 3. The germline CDR1 and CDR2 sequences are SEHNR and FQNEAQ (reference sequence). The CDR3 here is CASSLIGQGYNEQFF. Here the CDR3 DNA reads TGTGCCAGCAGCTTAATCGGACAGGGGTACAATGAGCAGTTCTTC.

This rearrangement joins TRBV19 to TRBJ1-2; TRBD1 matches at 7 bases. V shed 3 bases and J 4 bases; nucleotides not matched to a gene: 5. The CDR3 extends over 14 amino acids. Germline assignment: CDR1 LNHDA and CDR2 SQIVND (reference sequence). CDR3 in amino acids: CASSILGTAYGYTF. As DNA, the CDR3 is TGTGCCAGTAGTATCCTCGGGACAGCCTATGGCTACACCTTC.

CDR3: CASSAPGVVNQPQHF. CDR3 DNA: TGTGCCAGCAGTGCCCCCGGGGTGGTGAATCAGCCCCAGCATTTT. The V call is TRBV2, the J call TRBJ1-5, with unresolved D. The germline gives CDR1 SNHLY, CDR2 FYNNEI. The CDR3 runs to 15 residues. Deletions cut 4 bases from V and 4 bases from J, with 14 bases between.

This chain links TRBV2 with TRBJ2-3, with no clear D. V gave up 3 bases and J gave up 4 bases, with 11 bases separating them. This CDR3 region has 14 residues. Germline loops: CDR1 SNHLY, CDR2 FYNNEI. The CDR3 reads CASSDSMSADTQYF. CDR3 coding DNA: TGTGCCAGCAGTGATTCGATGAGCGCAGATACGCAGTATTTT.

This CDR3 is CASSYWTSGTDTQYF. CDR3 coding DNA: TGTGCCAGCAGCTATTGGACTAGCGGCACAGATACGCAGTATTTT. The rearrangement links TRBV27 to TRBJ2-3, with 9 nucleotides matching TRBD2. V dropped 6 bases and J dropped 1; count of bases not matched to a gene: 5. Germline V gives CDR1 MNHEY, CDR2 SMNVEV (reference sequence). This CDR3 has 15 residues.

The V call is TRBV7-9, the J call TRBJ2-5; 7 bases agree with TRBD2. After removal of 3 bases from V and 5 bases from J, the junction contained 12 bases not matched to a gene. The CDR3 is made up of 16 amino acids. CDR1 is SEHNR, CDR2 FQNEAQ, per germline (reference sequence). This CDR3 reads CASSLVGGGPVETQYF. The CDR3 DNA sequence: TGTGCCAGCAGCTTGGTCGGGGGAGGGCCAGTGGAGACCCAGTACTTC.

V is TRBV28 and J is TRBJ1-1; D may be TRBD1 (5 bases). The V gene's germline CDR1 is MDHEN and CDR2 SYDVKM. This CDR3 is 14 amino acids long. The V end lost 1 base, the J end lost 6 bases, and 12 bases lay between the germline ends. CDR3 bases: TGTGCCAGCAGTTTATACCCATTAGGGGCTGAAGCTTTCTTT. It specifies CASSLYPLGAEAFF.

The chain carries TRBV30 and TRBJ2-1; 7 nucleotides agree with TRBD1. The CDR3 is made up of 16 amino acids. The V gene's germline CDR1 is GTSNPN and CDR2 SVGIG (reference sequence). V lost 3 bases to trimming and J lost 2 bases; unmatched junction nucleotides: 10. CDR3 protein: CAWSIRTGVTYNEQFF. CDR3 DNA sequence: TGTGCCTGGAGCATACGGACAGGTGTGACCTACAATGAGCAGTTCTTC. The full variable domain, its missing parts supplied by reference TRBV30 and TRBJ2-1, is SQTIHQWPATLVQPVGSPLSLECTVEGTSNPNLYWYRQAAGRGLQLLFYSVGIGQISSEVPQNLSASRPQDRQFILSSKKLLLSDSGFYLCAWSIRTGVTYNEQFFGPGTRLTVL.

In this sample, this clone turned up a few times. The J gene is TRBJ2-5, the V gene TRBV7-8; 8 bases are shared with TRBD2. Trimming at V came to 4 bases and at J to 4 bases, leaving 5 bases not matched to a gene. CDR3 length: 14 amino acids. Germline-derived CDR1 and CDR2 are SGHVS and FQNEAQ. The CDR3 nucleotides read TGTGCCAGCAGCTCAGCCGGACTAGCAGAGACCCAGTACTTC. This translates into CASSSAGLAETQYF.

This chain uses TRBV27 with TRBJ2-5; TRBD1 matches 9 bases. Germline CDR1 reads MNHEY; CDR2 reads SMNVEV (reference sequence). After removal of 5 bases from V and 11 bases from J, the junction contained 18 bases not matched to a gene. The CDR3 loop spans 16 amino acids. CDR3 residues: CASSRFPGQGEREQYF. As DNA, the CDR3 is TGTGCCAGCAGTCGATTCCCGGGACAGGGCGAACGGGAGCAGTACTTC.